These 24 T cell receptor beta chains were sequenced from one sample in a study of T cell changes during pregnancy in multiple sclerosis. Libraries were prepared by immunoSEQ multiplex PCR; TCRdb keeps only in-frame clonotypes and omits some of them. The sample has 30,000 to 35,000 clones; around nine tenths are singletons. Specimen: CD8+ T cells from peripheral blood mononuclear cells, collected before pregnancy. Receptor source: a female donor with multiple sclerosis, enrolled in a pregnancy study.

The chain joins TRBV27 to TRBJ2-3; D might be TRBD2 (6 bases). The CDR3 is made up of 15 amino acids. With 7 bases removed from V and 3 bases from J, the gap between germline ends came to 17 bases. Germline V gives CDR1 MNHEY, CDR2 SMNVEV (reference sequence). The CDR3 is CASTSGTANTDTQYF. The CDR3 nucleotides read TGTGCCAGCACATCGGGGACTGCTAATACAGATACGCAGTATTTT.

The rearrangement links TRBV29-1 to TRBJ2-5; D possibly corresponds to TRBD2 (5 bases). The CDR3 covers 13 residues. CDR1 SQVTM and CDR2 ANQGSEA come from the germline V gene. Trimming pared 2 bases from V and 1 base from J, leaving 8 bases between. The CDR3 reads CSVESSAQETQYF. CDR3 coding DNA: TGCAGCGTTGAAAGTAGCGCCCAAGAGACCCAGTACTTC. The full variable domain, with the rest looked up from reference TRBV29-1 and TRBJ2-5, is SAVISQKPSRDICQRGTSLTIQCQVDSQVTMMFWYRQQPGQSLTLIATANQGSEATYESGFVIDKFPISRPNLTFSTLTVSNMSPEDSSIYLCSVESSAQETQYFGPGTRLLVL.

This clone was picked up one time. The chain employs TRBV16 and TRBJ2-7; a possible D gene is TRBD2 (5 bases). Germline V gene sequence: CDR1 KGHSY, CDR2 FQNENV. Trimming removed 2 bases from V and 5 bases from J, with 10 bases in between. This CDR3 region has 13 residues. The CDR3 is CASSQNTRDEQYF. The CDR3, as DNA: TGTGCCAGCAGCCAAAACACTAGGGACGAGCAGTACTTC.

The gene calls are TRBV6-1 and TRBJ2-7, with TRBD2 identical over 8 bases. Germline lookup yields CDR1 MNHNS and CDR2 SASEGT. The CDR3 loop spans 15 amino acids. The V segment lost 2 bases and the J segment 0 bases; nucleotides outside the gene matches: 3. The CDR3 here is CASSETGGDSYEQYF. The CDR3 DNA is TGTGCCAGCAGTGAAACGGGGGGGGACTCCTACGAGCAGTACTTC.

The chain couples TRBV7-7 to TRBJ2-6; maybe TRBD1 (6 bases). CDR3 length equals 16 residues. Trimming left V 1 base short and J 1 base short, with 8 bases between. Germline assignment: CDR1 SSHAT and CDR2 FNYEAQ (reference sequence). The CDR3 protein is CASSLEGGSGANVLTF. In nucleotides, the CDR3 is TGTGCCAGCAGCTTAGAAGGGGGATCTGGGGCCAACGTCCTGACTTTC.

The chain combines TRBV11-2 with TRBJ2-5, with D possibly being TRBD1 (5 bases). V gave up 2 bases and J gave up 5 bases, with 12 bases separating them. The length of the CDR3 is 14 residues. The germline gives CDR1 SGHAT, CDR2 FQNNGV. CDR3 amino acids: CASSLSGKFETQYF. CDR3 DNA: TGTGCCAGCAGCTTATCAGGGAAATTCGAGACCCAGTACTTC.

The chain combines TRBV4-1 with TRBJ2-2; possible D gene TRBD2, 6 bases. The germline CDR1 and CDR2 sequences are MGHRA and YSYEKL. This CDR3 spans 15 amino acids. Trimming took off 3 bases at V and 5 bases at J, with 13 bases between the two ends. CDR3 in DNA: TGCGCCAGCAGCCAGCCGTACGCGGGAACCGGGGAGCTGTTTTTT. Protein product: CASSQPYAGTGELFF.

The chain is built from TRBV27 and TRBJ2-5; no clear D. Trimming took 4 bases from V and 4 from J, leaving 13 bases between them. Germline V gene sequence: CDR1 MNHEY, CDR2 SMNVEV (reference sequence). The CDR3 consists of 14 residues. This CDR3 is CASSSLGWRETQYF. In nucleotides, the CDR3 is TGTGCCAGCAGTTCCCTCGGGTGGAGAGAGACCCAGTACTTC.

This chain joins TRBV27 and TRBJ1-2; D is perhaps TRBD1 (5 bases). The CDR3 runs to 14 residues. The germline V gene encodes CDR1 MNHEY and CDR2 SMNVEV (reference sequence). V shed 6 bases and J shed 6 bases, with 17 bases lying between them. The DNA for the CDR3 is TGTGCCAGCAGACTACGGGGAGGGGCTGATGGCTACACCTTC. This encodes CASRLRGGADGYTF.

V gene TRBV6-1 combines with J gene TRBJ2-5; 9 bases align to TRBD2. The CDR3 is 15 residues long. Germline trimming cut 5 bases from V and 0 bases from J; bases unmatched to any gene: 4. The germline gives CDR1 MNHNS, CDR2 SASEGT. CDR3 region: CASSSLAGNQETQYF. The CDR3, as DNA: TGTGCCAGCAGTAGTCTAGCGGGGAACCAAGAGACCCAGTACTTC.

The chain joins TRBV6-5 to TRBJ1-2; 8 nucleotides agree with TRBD1. There are 12 residues in the CDR3. Germline V gives CDR1 MNHEY, CDR2 SVGAGI. Trimming took 6 bases from V and 4 from J; bases not matched to a gene: 1. CDR3 coding DNA: TGTGCCAGCAGGGGACAGGTCTATGGCTACACCTTC. Its protein product is CASRGQVYGYTF.

The chain carries TRBV4-1 and TRBJ2-3, with 7 bases matching TRBD2. J gave up 2 bases and V 0 bases, and 8 bases lay outside the gene matches. Germline V gene sequence: CDR1 MGHRA, CDR2 YSYEKL. The CDR3 length is 17 residues. The chain's CDR3 is CASSQDDPSGYTDTQYF. CDR3 in DNA: TGCGCCAGCAGCCAAGACGACCCTAGCGGTTACACAGATACGCAGTATTTT.

The chain combines TRBV5-1 with TRBJ1-5; 7 bases agree with TRBD1. V lost 0 bases to trimming and J lost 4 bases; unmatched junction nucleotides: 4. Germline V lookup: CDR1 SGHRS, CDR2 YFSETQ. The CDR3 runs 15 residues. In DNA, the CDR3 is TGCGCCAGCAGCTTGGGACAGGGATCAAATCAGCCCCAGCATTTT. This gives the protein CASSLGQGSNQPQHF.

This chain joins TRBV28 and TRBJ1-2; possible D gene TRBD1, 5 bases. Per germline, CDR1 MDHEN and CDR2 SYDVKM. V lost 5 bases and J 8 bases, leaving 9 bases between the germline ends. The CDR3 has 11 residues. This CDR3 reads CASSAGNGYTF. In nucleotides, the CDR3 is TGTGCCAGCAGTGCAGGGAACGGCTACACCTTC.

This chain connects TRBV9 to TRBJ2-3; D possibly corresponds to TRBD2 (6 bases). The germline gives CDR1 SGDLS, CDR2 YYNGEE. V gave up 2 bases and J gave up 0 bases, with 13 bases separating them. The CDR3 spans 16 residues. CDR3 in DNA: TGTGCCAGCAGCGTGGGGGGAGTGGGAAGCACAGATACGCAGTATTTT. Encoded protein: CASSVGGVGSTDTQYF.

The J gene is TRBJ2-5, the V gene TRBV5-4; TRBD2 matches at 8 bases. Per germline, CDR1 SGHNT and CDR2 YYREEE (reference sequence). The CDR3 has 16 residues. V lost 0 bases to trimming and J lost 5 bases; unmatched junction nucleotides: 9. Written as DNA, the CDR3 is TGTGCCAGCAGCTTGGAGTTTAGCGGGGATCGGGAGACCCAGTACTTC. This encodes CASSLEFSGDRETQYF.

The gene calls are TRBV27 and TRBJ2-6; perhaps TRBD1 as D (6 bases). CDR1 is MNHEY, CDR2 SMNVEV, per germline (reference sequence). V lost 5 bases and J 3 bases, leaving 20 bases between the germline ends. The CDR3 is made up of 18 amino acids. Written as DNA, the CDR3 is TGTGCCAGCAGTCTCATAGGGGACATGGGCTTTGGGGCCAACGTCCTGACTTTC. Translation: CASSLIGDMGFGANVLTF.

V gene TRBV29-1 combines with J gene TRBJ2-5, with 9 bases lining up with TRBD2. V dropped 6 bases and J dropped 9; count of bases not matched to a gene: 11. The CDR3 is 13 amino acids. Germline V gene data show CDR1 as SQVTM and CDR2 as ANQGSEA. CDR3 nucleotides: TGCAGCGTCGCATCCGGGACTAGCTTTCCCCAGTACTTC. It specifies CSVASGTSFPQYF.

This chain links TRBV7-9 with TRBJ2-2; 13 bases are shared with TRBD2. V shed 5 bases and J 4 bases; nucleotides not matched to a gene: 4. This CDR3 is 16 amino acids long. Looked up from germline, CDR1 is SEHNR and CDR2 is FQNEAQ (reference sequence). The CDR3 here is CASSTGTSGITGELFF. Here the CDR3 DNA reads TGTGCCAGCAGCACCGGGACTAGCGGGATCACCGGGGAGCTGTTTTTT. Filled out from reference TRBV7-9 and TRBJ2-2, the complete variable domain reads DTGVSQNPRHKITKRGQNVTFRCDPISEHNRLYWYRQTLGQGPEFLTYFQNEAQLEKSRLLSDRFSAERPKGSFSTLEIQRTEQGDSAMYLCASSTGTSGITGELFFGEGSRLTVL.

This chain uses TRBV6-1 with TRBJ1-2, with 7 bases that match TRBD1. V lost 0 bases and J lost 10; bases outside the gene matches: 8. Per the germline V gene, CDR1 is MNHNS and CDR2 is SASEGT. The CDR3 length is 14 residues. The CDR3 loop reads CASSEALTGAVYTF. CDR3 in DNA: TGTGCCAGCAGTGAAGCGCTTACAGGGGCGGTCTACACCTTC.

Judged by abundance, this clone is medium-sized. The J gene is TRBJ2-1, the V gene TRBV11-2; a weak D match, TRBD2 (6 bases). From germline, CDR1 is SGHAT and CDR2 FQNNGV. The germline V and J ends were trimmed by 5 bases and 2 bases, with 25 bases remaining between them. This CDR3 is built from 19 residues. CDR3 amino acids: CASSQRHEGSGSTYNEQFF. The CDR3 DNA reads as TGTGCCAGCAGCCAGAGACACGAAGGCAGCGGGTCAACCTACAATGAGCAGTTCTTC.

This clone appeared a single time. The V and J genes are TRBV11-2 and TRBJ2-7, with D possibly matching TRBD1 (5 bases). Germline V gene sequence: CDR1 SGHAT, CDR2 FQNNGV. The CDR3 is 14 amino acids. V was trimmed by 5 bases and J by 2 bases, leaving 13 bases between them. The CDR3 DNA is TGTGCCAGCAGCCTAAGAAGGGGAACCTACGAGCAGTACTTC. This codes for CASSLRRGTYEQYF.

The sample holds a few counts of this clone. The genes are TRBV4-1 and TRBJ1-4; D gene unclear. Trimming stripped 0 bases from V and 7 bases from J, with 9 bases between. CDR1 and CDR2 from the germline V gene are MGHRA and YSYEKL. This CDR3 region has 14 residues. In DNA, the CDR3 is TGCGCCAGCAGCCAAGAAGGAGTTCGTGAAAAACTGTTTTTT. This encodes CASSQEGVREKLFF.

The V and J genes are TRBV27 and TRBJ1-1; D remains ambiguous. V was trimmed by 8 bases and J by 0 bases, leaving 16 bases between them. This CDR3 contains 15 residues. Germline V lookup: CDR1 MNHEY, CDR2 SMNVEV (reference sequence). The CDR3 DNA follows: TGTGCCAGCTCCCAGTGGGCTGAGATGAACACTGAAGCTTTCTTT. It yields the protein CASSQWAEMNTEAFF.